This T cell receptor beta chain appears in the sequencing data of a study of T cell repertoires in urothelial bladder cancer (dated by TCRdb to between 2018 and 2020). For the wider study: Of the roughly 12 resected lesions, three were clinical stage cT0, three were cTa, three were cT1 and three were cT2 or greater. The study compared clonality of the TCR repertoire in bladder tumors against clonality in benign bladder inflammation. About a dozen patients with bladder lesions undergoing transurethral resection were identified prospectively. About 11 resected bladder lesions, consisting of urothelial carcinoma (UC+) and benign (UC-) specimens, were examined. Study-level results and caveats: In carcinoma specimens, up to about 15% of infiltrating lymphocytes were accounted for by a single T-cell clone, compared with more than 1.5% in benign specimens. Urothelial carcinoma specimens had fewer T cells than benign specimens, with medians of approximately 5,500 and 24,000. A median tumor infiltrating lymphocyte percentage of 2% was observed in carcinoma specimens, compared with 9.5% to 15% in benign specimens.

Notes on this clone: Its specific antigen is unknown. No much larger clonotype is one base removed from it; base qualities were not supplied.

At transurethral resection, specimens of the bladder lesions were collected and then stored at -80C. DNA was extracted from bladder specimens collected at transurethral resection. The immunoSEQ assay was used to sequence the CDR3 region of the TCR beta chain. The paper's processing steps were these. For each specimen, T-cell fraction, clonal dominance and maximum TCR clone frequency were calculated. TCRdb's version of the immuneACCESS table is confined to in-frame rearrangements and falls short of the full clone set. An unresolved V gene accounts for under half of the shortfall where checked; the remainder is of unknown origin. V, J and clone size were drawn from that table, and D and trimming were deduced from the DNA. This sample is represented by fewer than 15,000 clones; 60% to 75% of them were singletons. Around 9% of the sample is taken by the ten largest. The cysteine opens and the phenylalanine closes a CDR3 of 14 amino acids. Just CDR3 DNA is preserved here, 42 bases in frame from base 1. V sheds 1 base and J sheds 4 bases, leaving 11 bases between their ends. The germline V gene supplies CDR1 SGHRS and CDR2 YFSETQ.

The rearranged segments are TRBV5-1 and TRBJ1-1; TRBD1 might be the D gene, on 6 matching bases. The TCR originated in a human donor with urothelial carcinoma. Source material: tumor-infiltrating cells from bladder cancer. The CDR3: CASSLKSGVTEAFF. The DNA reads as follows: TGCGCCAGCAGCTTGAAGTCAGGGGTCACTGAAGCTTTCTTT.